This T cell receptor beta chain was profiled in a study of response to subunit inactivated influenza vaccine. Germline loops: CDR1 SGHTA, CDR2 FQGNSA. V was cut by 5 bases and J by 4 bases, with 14 bases left in between. The CDR3 consists of 15 residues. On this clonotype itself: Its antigen is not known.

Study results and caveats: New T cells are recruited in small numbers by each seasonal influenza vaccination, according to the authors' suggestion.

TCRdb independently ran MiXCR on the RT-PCR reads; one entry per CDR3 protein. The sample carries around 760,000 distinct CDR3 sequences, approximately 15% recorded once. The material sequenced was PBMCs from blood, taken roughly 2 weeks before vaccination. The TCR comes from a man between 45 and 60 years old who received an inactivated influenza vaccine. The chain is built from TRBV7-2 and TRBJ2-2; D might be TRBD1 (5 bases). The CDR3 protein is CASSEGPGPTGELFF. The CDR3 DNA follows: TGTGCCAGCAGCGAAGGGCCAGGGCCCACCGGGGAGCTGTTTTTT.